What follows are 23 T cell receptor beta chains derived from one specimen sequenced in a study of beta chain features in type 1 diabetes. Study-wide points: Shortening that was moderate but significant affected the TCRB CDR3s of Type 1 diabetes patients in all four CD4+ subsets.

Sequencing targeted expressed TCRB transcripts, as all isolated RNA had been reverse transcribed. Assay: immunoSEQ multiplex PCR; the TCRdb copy retains only in-frame clones and omits some. The sample yields 130,000 or so clones, 17% seen once. No antigen has been assigned to these receptors. Input material: central memory CD4+ T cells from blood. The receptors were gathered from a young man with type 1 diabetes.

V usage is TRBV7-8 and J usage is TRBJ2-5, with TRBD1 as a possible D gene (5 bases). Germline V CDR1 and CDR2: SGHVS, FQNEAQ. This CDR3 comprises 16 residues. The V and J ends lost 2 bases and 6 bases respectively, with 19 bases between them. CDR3 bases: TGTGCCAGCAGCTTATTGGAAGACCAGGGAAGGAAGACCCAGTACTTC. Its protein is CASSLLEDQGRKTQYF.

The CDR3 here is CASSQRTGNEKLFF. DNA for the CDR3: TGTGCCAGCAGTCAGAGGACAGGGAACGAAAAACTGTTTTTT. The genes are TRBV2 and TRBJ1-4; 8 bases agree with TRBD1. Trimming cost V 5 bases and J 8 bases; bases outside gene matches: 7. Germline assignment: CDR1 SNHLY and CDR2 FYNNEI. CDR3 size: 14 residues.

This clone was observed a few times. This rearrangement joins TRBV14 to TRBJ2-1; D ambiguous. The V gene's germline CDR1 is SGHDN and CDR2 FVKESK. CDR3 length: 16 amino acids. The V and J ends lost 5 bases and 5 bases respectively, with 19 bases between them. DNA for the CDR3: TGTGCCAGCAGCTACGTGACTGGCAGCCCTCACAATGAGCAGTTCTTC. It translates to CASSYVTGSPHNEQFF.

Comments on this clone: One end of the junction does not line up with germline, which may come from a read error. The chain has TRBV5-4 and TRBJ2-1; D is undetermined. This CDR3 contains 12 residues. Germline CDR1 reads SGHNT; CDR2 reads YYREEE (reference sequence). CDR3 DNA sequence: TGCGCCAGCAGCCAAGATGCCAATGAGCAGTTCTTC. Its translation: CASSQDANEQFF. Full variable domain (outside the CDR3, taken from reference TRBV5-4 and TRBJ2-1): ETGVTQSPTHLIKTRGQQVTLRCSSQSGHNTVSWYQQALGQGPQFIFQYYREEENGRGNFPPRFSGLQFPNYSSELNVNALELDDSALYLCASSQDANEQFFGPGTRLTVL.

V is TRBV5-1 and J is TRBJ2-1, with D unresolved. V was pared by 0 bases and J by 4 bases, with 8 bases between. Germline V CDR1 and CDR2: SGHRS, YFSETQ. CDR3 length: 14 residues. The CDR3, as DNA: TGCGCCAGCAGCTTGGGAGAGCAATACAATGAGCAGTTCTTC. Residues: CASSLGEQYNEQFF.

This clone was seen a handful of times. The chain links TRBV27 to TRBJ1-1; D call uncertain. Looked up from germline, CDR1 is MNHEY and CDR2 is SMNVEV (reference sequence). CDR3 size: 15 residues. The germline V and J ends were trimmed by 3 bases and 4 bases, with 15 bases remaining between them. CDR3 loop: CASSFRTARSTEAFF. DNA of the CDR3: TGTGCCAGCAGTTTCCGGACCGCAAGAAGCACTGAAGCTTTCTTT.

CDR3 sequence reads: CASRRQGLTYSGYEQYF. The DNA for the CDR3 is TGTGCCAGCAGGCGGCAAGGTCTGACGTATTCGGGCTACGAGCAGTACTTC. The V call is TRBV27, the J call TRBJ2-7; unclear D gene. Trimming pared 6 bases from V and 3 bases from J, leaving 24 bases between. Germline V gene data show CDR1 as MNHEY and CDR2 as SMNVEV (reference sequence). The length of the CDR3 is 17 residues.

The rearrangement joins TRBV4-2 to TRBJ2-2; perhaps TRBD1 as D (6 bases). CDR3 length: 16 amino acids. Germline values: CDR1 LGHNA, CDR2 YNFKEQ. V was cut by 3 bases and J by 4 bases, with 15 bases left in between. The CDR3 DNA reads TGTGCCAGCAGCCATGTGAGGGGGAGCCTCACCGGGGAGCTGTTTTTT. Its protein product is CASSHVRGSLTGELFF.

The chain carries TRBV28 and TRBJ2-7; TRBD2 agrees at 7 bases. The trim removed 7 bases at V and 5 bases at J, leaving 11 bases unmatched. The CDR3 contains 14 residues. Germline V gene sequence: CDR1 MDHEN, CDR2 SYDVKM. The CDR3 is CASNPAREGDEQYF. Here the CDR3 DNA reads TGTGCCAGCAACCCGGCGAGGGAGGGAGACGAGCAGTACTTC.

DNA for the CDR3: TGTGCCAGCTCTCCCAGGGAGGAAGGGAGAGCTTTCTTT. It is translated as CASSPREEGRAFF. This chain uses TRBV18 with TRBJ1-1, with a tentative D call TRBD1 (5 bases). In germline, CDR1 is KGHSH, CDR2 LQKENI. CDR3 length: 13 residues. Trimming left V 6 bases short and J 10 bases short, with 18 bases between.

Remarks on this clone: One end of the junction fails to match germline, which may point to a read error. V gene TRBV7-7 combines with J gene TRBJ2-1, with TRBD2 matching 7 bases. This CDR3 comprises 16 residues. CDR1 is SSHAT, CDR2 FNYEAQ, per germline (reference sequence). CDR3 in amino acids: CASSPTSDTSYNEQFF. CDR3 sequence (DNA): TGTGCTAGCAGCCCTACTAGCGATACCTCCTACAATGAGCAGTTCTTC.

This chain links TRBV6-5 with TRBJ1-2; no definite D call. Germline loops: CDR1 MNHEY, CDR2 SVGAGI. This CDR3 comprises 12 residues. Between the trimmed V and J ends, which lost 4 bases and 5 bases, there was a span of 8 bases. This CDR3 is CASSSRPYGYTF. The CDR3 DNA reads TGTGCCAGCAGTTCCCGGCCGTATGGCTACACCTTC.

This clone was detected a few times. The sample has other DNA sequences that encode this CDR3 too. V usage is TRBV11-2 and J usage is TRBJ2-5; the D is unclear. Trimming shortened V by 3 bases and J by 0 bases, and 2 bases separated the two germline ends. Looked up from germline, CDR1 is SGHAT and CDR2 is FQNNGV. The CDR3 runs to 12 residues. Here the CDR3 DNA reads TGTGCCAGCAGCTTGGACCAAGAGACCCAGTACTTC. Its translation: CASSLDQETQYF.

This clone was observed a handful of times. The chain is built from TRBV30 and TRBJ2-7; tentative D call: TRBD2 (5 bases). Deletions cut 2 bases from V and 2 bases from J, with 10 bases between. The CDR3 consists of 13 residues. The germline gives CDR1 GTSNPN, CDR2 SVGIG (reference sequence). CDR3 in amino acids: CAWSINGAYEQYF. The CDR3 region has the DNA TGTGCCTGGAGTATTAACGGGGCCTACGAGCAGTACTTC.

The chain carries TRBV9 and TRBJ1-4; D remains ambiguous. This CDR3 region has 15 residues. V lost 3 bases and J lost 3, with 12 bases in between. Germline V gives CDR1 SGDLS, CDR2 YYNGEE. As DNA, the CDR3 is TGTGCCAGCAGCGCCCGGGGAGCACCTAATGAAAAACTGTTTTTT. Translated: CASSARGAPNEKLFF.

This chain connects TRBV7-9 to TRBJ2-5; a possible D gene is TRBD2 (6 bases). Trimming removed 6 bases at V and 2 bases at J, with 16 bases between. This CDR3 spans 15 amino acids. CDR1 SEHNR and CDR2 FQNEAQ come from the germline V gene (reference sequence). CDR3 region: CASRSGTGLQETQYF. The CDR3 DNA follows: TGTGCCAGCAGAAGTGGGACTGGGCTTCAAGAGACCCAGTACTTC.

This clone was seen ten or more times. This sequence joins TRBV5-1 and TRBJ2-2, with D uncertain. Trimming took 7 bases from V and 2 from J, leaving 12 bases between them. The CDR3 contains 14 residues. CDR1 is SGHRS and CDR2 is YFSETQ in the germline V gene. Here the CDR3 reads CASHPDGNTGELFF. The DNA of the CDR3 is TGCGCCAGCCACCCGGATGGAAACACCGGGGAGCTGTTTTTT.

This clone occurred a few times. This sequence joins TRBV7-2 and TRBJ2-3, with unresolved D. This CDR3 is built from 14 residues. The germline V and J ends were trimmed by 5 bases and 4 bases, with 13 bases remaining between them. CDR1 SGHTA and CDR2 FQGNSA come from the germline V gene. This chain's CDR3 is CASSQSSSSDTQYF. The CDR3 coding sequence is TGTGCCAGCAGCCAAAGTTCCAGTTCAGATACGCAGTATTTT.

The chain combines TRBV30 with TRBJ1-1; a weak D match, TRBD1 (6 bases). V lost 1 base to trimming and J lost 7 bases, with 7 bases between them. CDR1 is GTSNPN and CDR2 is SVGIG in the germline V gene (reference sequence). CDR3 length: 11 amino acids. The CDR3 DNA reads TGTGCCTGGAGTGAGGGGGATGAAGCTTTCTTT. Amino acids: CAWSEGDEAFF. Full variable domain (rest looked up from reference TRBV30 and TRBJ1-1): SQTIHQWPATLVQPVGSPLSLECTVEGTSNPNLYWYRQAAGRGLQLLFYSVGIGQISSEVPQNLSASRPQDRQFILSSKKLLLSDSGFYLCAWSEGDEAFFGQGTRLTVV.

To note about this clone: A much larger clonotype is one base distant, so this may be a read error. Different DNA sequences within this sample yield the same CDR3. This rearrangement joins TRBV15 to TRBJ1-1; D gene ambiguous. Germline V gene data show CDR1 as LNHNV and CDR2 as YYDKDF (reference sequence). CDR3 length: 14 amino acids. DNA of the CDR3: TGCGCCACCAGCAGAGATAATCGGGACACTGAAGCTTTCTTT. Its translation: CATSRDNRDTEAFF.

The rearrangement uses TRBV14 and TRBJ2-5; no reliable D call. With 0 bases removed from V and 1 base from J, the gap between germline ends came to 9 bases. CDR3 size: 15 residues. Per germline, CDR1 SGHDN and CDR2 FVKESK. The CDR3 loop reads CASSQDPARQETQYF. The CDR3 DNA sequence: TGTGCCAGCAGCCAAGATCCGGCGCGCCAAGAGACCCAGTACTTC.

Of note for this clone: An end of the junction does not agree with germline; a read error may underlie this. The chain combines TRBV5-4 with TRBJ1-5; 10 bases line up with TRBD1. CDR1 SGHNT and CDR2 YYREEE come from the germline V gene (reference sequence). The CDR3 has 19 residues. The CDR3 bases are TGTGCCAGCAGCCACATTTCTATCAGGACAGGGGGACTGAATCAGGCCCAGCATTTT. Its protein product is CASSHISIRTGGLNQAQHF.

CDR3 sequence: CAWSVTSGSVRNEQFF. CDR3 in DNA: TGTGCCTGGAGTGTAACTAGCGGGAGTGTAAGGAATGAGCAGTTCTTC. J is TRBJ2-1 and V is TRBV30, with TRBD2 identical over 11 bases. This CDR3 has 16 amino acids. Trimming at V came to 0 bases and at J to 7 bases, leaving 8 bases not matched to a gene. From germline, CDR1 is GTSNPN and CDR2 SVGIG (reference sequence).